The source of this T cell receptor (beta chain) is a study of Graves' ophthalmopathy and Graves' hyperthyroidism. The authors enrolled newly diagnosed hyperthyroidism patients aged 18 to 65 with under 2 months' duration. Many counts were recorded for this clonotype. TCR beta CDR3 regions were amplified from RNA transcripts. HTBI primers served in a first-round RT-PCR, which a second-round multiplex PCR followed. TCRdb independently ran MiXCR on the multiplex PCR reads; one entry per CDR3 protein. The sample contains about 1.1 million distinct CDR3 sequences, approximately 35% of which appear only once. Trimming stripped 1 base from V and 5 bases from J, with 17 bases between. CDR1 and CDR2 (germline): SNHLY, FYNNEI. The CDR3 has 16 amino acids.

The receptor was isolated from an adult man with Graves' hyperthyroidism. The sample comprised peripheral blood or thyroid tissue (not recorded which). The rearrangement uses TRBV2 and TRBJ2-5; D not certain. The CDR3 loop is CASSEGRTFNRETQYF. Written as DNA, the CDR3 is TGTGCCAGCAGTGAAGGGCGTACTTTCAATCGGGAGACCCAGTACTTC.